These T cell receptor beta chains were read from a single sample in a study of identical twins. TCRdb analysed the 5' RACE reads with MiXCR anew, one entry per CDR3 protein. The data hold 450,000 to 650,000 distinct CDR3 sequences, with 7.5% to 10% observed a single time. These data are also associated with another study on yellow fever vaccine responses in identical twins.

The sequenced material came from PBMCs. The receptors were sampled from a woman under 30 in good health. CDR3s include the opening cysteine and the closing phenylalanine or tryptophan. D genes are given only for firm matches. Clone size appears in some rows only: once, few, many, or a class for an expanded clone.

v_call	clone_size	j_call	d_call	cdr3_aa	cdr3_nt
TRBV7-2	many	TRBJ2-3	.	CASSLAWDTQYF	TGTGCCAGCAGCTTAGCGTGGGATACGCAGTATTTT
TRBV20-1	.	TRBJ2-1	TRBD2	CSASIGLAGGPIHNEQFF	TGCAGTGCTAGTATTGGTCTAGCGGGAGGGCCGATTCACAATGAGCAGTTCTTC
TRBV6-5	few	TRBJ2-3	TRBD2	CASSFLPAGGPQDTQYF	TGTGCCAGCAGTTTCTTACCCGCGGGGGGCCCCCAGGATACGCAGTATTTT
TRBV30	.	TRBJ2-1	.	CAWRHNPPNEQFF	TGTGCCTGGAGACACAACCCCCCTAATGAGCAGTTCTTC
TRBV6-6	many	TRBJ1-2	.	CASSPHTNYGYTF	TGTGCCAGCAGCCCACATACTAACTATGGCTACACCTTC
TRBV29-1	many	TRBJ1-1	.	CSVAGMGEAFF	TGCAGCGTTGCGGGGATGGGAGAAGCTTTCTTT
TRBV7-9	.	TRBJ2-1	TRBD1	CASSSSGTGDYNEQFF	TGTGCCAGCAGCTCCTCCGGGACAGGGGACTACAATGAGCAGTTCTTC
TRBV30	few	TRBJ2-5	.	CAWSSGLLGVQETQYF	TGTGCCTGGAGTTCCGGCCTCCTTGGGGTGCAAGAGACCCAGTACTTC
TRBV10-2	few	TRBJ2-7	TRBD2	CASSGWREVYEQYF	TGCGCCAGCAGTGGATGGCGGGAGGTGTACGAGCAGTACTTC
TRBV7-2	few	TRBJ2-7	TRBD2	CASSLAGREGHEQYF	TGTGCCAGCAGCTTAGCGGGGCGGGAGGGCCACGAGCAGTACTTC
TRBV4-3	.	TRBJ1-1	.	CASSQARGAVDTEAFF	TGCGCCAGCAGCCAAGCCCGCGGGGCGGTGGACACTGAAGCTTTCTTT
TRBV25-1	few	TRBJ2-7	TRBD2	CASSSAGVLGRRSYEQYF	TGTGCCAGCAGTTCAGCGGGAGTACTAGGGAGGAGGTCCTACGAGCAGTACTTC
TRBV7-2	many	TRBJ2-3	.	CASSLSGRGTDTQYF	TGTGCCAGCAGCTTATCGGGCAGGGGCACAGATACGCAGTATTTT
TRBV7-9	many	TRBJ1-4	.	CASSLGQPTNEKLFF	TGTGCCAGCAGCTTGGGGCAACCAACTAATGAAAAACTGTTTTTT
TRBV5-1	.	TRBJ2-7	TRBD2	CASSGPGRGGYEQYF	TGCGCCAGCAGCGGCCCAGGACGGGGGGGGTACGAGCAGTACTTC
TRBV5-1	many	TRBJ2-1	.	CASSRAGNLNEQFF	TGCGCCAGCAGCCGAGCCGGCAATCTCAATGAGCAGTTCTTC
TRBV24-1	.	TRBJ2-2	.	CATSGEGWTGELFF	TGTGCCACCAGTGGAGAGGGTTGGACCGGGGAGCTGTTTTTT
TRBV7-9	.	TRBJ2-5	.	CASSYIPRLGGETQYF	TGTGCCAGCAGCTATATCCCCCGACTAGGAGGAGAGACCCAGTACTTC
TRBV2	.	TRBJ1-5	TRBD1	CASSERTGGNQPQHF	TGTGCCAGCAGTGAGAGGACAGGGGGCAATCAGCCCCAGCATTTT
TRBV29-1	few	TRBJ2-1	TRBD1	CSAKTGEYNEQFF	TGCAGCGCTAAGACAGGGGAATACAATGAGCAGTTCTTC
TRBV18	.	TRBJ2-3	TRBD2	CASSPRAGVATDTQYF	TGTGCCAGCTCACCACGGGCGGGGGTAGCCACAGATACGCAGTATTTT
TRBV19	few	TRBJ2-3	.	CASSILPGDTQYF	TGTGCCAGTAGTATTCTCCCGGGGGATACGCAGTATTTT
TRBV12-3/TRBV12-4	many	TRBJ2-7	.	CASGPSGAYEQYF	TGTGCCAGCGGCCCTTCAGGGGCCTACGAGCAGTACTTC
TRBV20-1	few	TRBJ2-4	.	CSADTLRLAKNIQYF	TGCAGTGCTGATACCCTACGGCTAGCCAAAAACATTCAGTACTTC
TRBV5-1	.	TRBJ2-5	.	CATTEGQPQETQYF	TGCGCCACCACCGAAGGACAGCCTCAAGAGACCCAGTACTTC
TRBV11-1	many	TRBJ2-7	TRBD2	CASSLRPRTSGTEYEQYF	TGTGCCAGCAGCTTACGTCCCCGGACTAGCGGAACAGAATACGAGCAGTACTTC
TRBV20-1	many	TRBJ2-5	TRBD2	CSARGASGVETQYF	TGCAGTGCTAGGGGGGCTAGCGGGGTAGAGACCCAGTACTTC
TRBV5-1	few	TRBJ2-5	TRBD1	CASSSRDRGPYQETQYF	TGCGCCAGCAGCTCTCGGGACAGGGGACCGTACCAAGAGACCCAGTACTTC
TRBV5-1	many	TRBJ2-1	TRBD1	CASRPTGGLVNEQFF	TGCGCCAGCAGACCGACAGGGGGCCTCGTCAATGAGCAGTTCTTC
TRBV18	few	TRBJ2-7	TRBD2	CASSSVGRGGLYEQYF	TGTGCCAGCTCGTCGGTCGGTCGCGGGGGATTATACGAGCAGTACTTC
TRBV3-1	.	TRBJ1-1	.	CASSQAFIRALNTEAFF	TGTGCCAGCAGCCAAGCCTTCATAAGGGCGCTGAACACTGAAGCTTTCTTT
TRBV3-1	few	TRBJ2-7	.	CASSPRRYHEQYF	TGTGCCAGCAGCCCGCGCCGATATCACGAGCAGTACTTC
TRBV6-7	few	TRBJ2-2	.	CASSYSQVAGELFF	TGTGCCAGCAGTTACTCCCAGGTTGCCGGGGAGCTGTTTTTT
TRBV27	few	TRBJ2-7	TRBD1	CASSLRRDRASSYEQYF	TGTGCCAGCAGTTTACGACGAGACAGGGCGAGCTCCTACGAGCAGTACTTC
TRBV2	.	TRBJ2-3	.	CASRDRPTSTDTQYF	TGTGCCAGCAGAGACAGGCCTACTAGCACAGATACGCAGTATTTT
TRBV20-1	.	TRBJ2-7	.	CSVYEQYF	TGCAGTGTTTACGAGCAGTACTTC
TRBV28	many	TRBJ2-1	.	CASSLRDGHNEQFF	TGTGCCAGCAGTTTAAGGGACGGGCACAATGAGCAGTTCTTC
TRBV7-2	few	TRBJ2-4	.	CASSLAGFGNIQYF	TGTGCCAGCAGCTTAGCAGGGTTCGGAAACATTCAGTACTTC
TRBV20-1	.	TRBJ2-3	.	CSASPALTDTQYF	TGCAGTGCTAGTCCCGCGCTCACAGATACGCAGTATTTT
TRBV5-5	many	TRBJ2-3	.	CASSETGERGRTDTQYF	TGTGCCAGCAGCGAGACAGGGGAGCGGGGCCGCACAGATACGCAGTATTTT
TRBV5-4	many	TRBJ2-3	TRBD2	CASSIKREAHLTDTQYF	TGTGCCAGCAGTATAAAGCGGGAGGCCCACCTCACAGATACGCAGTATTTT
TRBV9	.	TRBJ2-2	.	CASSVGQGWELFF	TGTGCCAGCAGCGTAGGCCAGGGCTGGGAGCTGTTTTTT
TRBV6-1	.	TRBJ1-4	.	CASSARGSNEKLFF	TGTGCCAGCAGTGCCAGGGGTTCTAATGAAAAACTGTTTTTT
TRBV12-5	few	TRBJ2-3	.	CASGNPEQDSPPDTQYF	TGTGCTAGTGGCAACCCGGAACAGGATAGCCCCCCAGATACGCAGTATTTT
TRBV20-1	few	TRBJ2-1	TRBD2	CSARDVGGGASEQFF	TGCAGTGCTAGAGATGTAGGCGGGGGGGCCAGTGAGCAGTTCTTC
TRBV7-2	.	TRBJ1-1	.	CASSLPRTVLTEAFF	TGTGCCAGCAGCTTACCACGGACAGTTTTGACTGAAGCTTTCTTT
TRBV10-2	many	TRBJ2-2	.	CASIKGPGPDGELFF	TGCGCCAGCATCAAAGGACCGGGACCCGACGGGGAGCTGTTTTTT
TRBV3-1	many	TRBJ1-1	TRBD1	CASSHQGAGPGDFF	TGTGCCAGCAGCCATCAGGGGGCCGGTCCAGGGGACTTCTTT
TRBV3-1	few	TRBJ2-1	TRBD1	CASSPGGSEQFF	TGTGCCAGCAGCCCAGGGGGAAGCGAGCAGTTCTTC
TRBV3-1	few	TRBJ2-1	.	CASSQSWEQFF	TGTGCCAGCAGCCAGAGCTGGGAGCAGTTCTTC